This T cell receptor beta chain derives from a study of control samples from healthy donors and cancer patients. Sequenced by immunoSEQ multiplex PCR; TCRdb stores in-frame clones only, minus some. The table includes some 120,000 clones, about 95% detected once. CDR1 SGHTA and CDR2 FQGNSA come from the germline V gene. Trimming removed 5 bases from V and 0 bases from J, with 11 bases in between. CDR3 length: 14 amino acids. The TCR sequence derives from a man younger than 40 in good health. The J gene is TRBJ2-7, the V gene TRBV7-2; D remains ambiguous. Sequenced material: blood. The CDR3 sequence is CASSPTGSSYEQYF. CDR3 coding DNA: TGTGCCAGCAGCCCCACGGGCTCCTCCTACGAGCAGTACTTC.